A single sample is the source of the 26 T cell receptor beta chains below, sequenced in a study of CD8 T cells in Susac syndrome. The RNA, roughly 0.45 to 1 ug, was put through reverse transcription using random hexamers. One entry per CDR3 protein results from TCRdb running MiXCR on the immunoSEQ multiplex PCR reads. The table records around 160,000 distinct CDR3 sequences, less than 95% of them present only once. The material sequenced was CD4+ T cells from PBMCs. These receptors were collected from a human donor with multiple sclerosis.

This clonotype is a singleton in its sample. CDR3 DNA sequence: TGTGCCAGCAGCCAAAGAGACACAGACAATGAGCAGTTCTTC. Protein sequence: CASSQRDTDNEQFF. The J gene is TRBJ2-1, the V gene TRBV3-1; no firm D call. Germline V gives CDR1 LGHDT, CDR2 YNNKEL (reference sequence). Trimming removed 2 bases from V and 5 bases from J, with 10 bases in between. The CDR3 length is 14 residues.

This clonotype was found once. CDR3 nucleotides: TGCAGTGCTAGACCGACGGGGGGCGGGGAGCTGTTTTTT. It codes for CSARPTGGGELFF. J is TRBJ2-2 and V is TRBV20-1; 7 bases map to TRBD2. V lost 2 bases and J lost 7; bases outside the gene matches: 4. Germline V CDR1 and CDR2: DFQATT, SNEGSKA (reference sequence). The CDR3 is made up of 13 amino acids.

Only a few counts were recorded for this clonotype. V and J are TRBV7-2 and TRBJ1-4, with 7 bases that match TRBD1. Germline trimming cut 2 bases from V and 4 bases from J; bases unmatched to any gene: 1. CDR1 and CDR2 from the germline V gene are SGHTA and FQGNSA. CDR3 length equals 14 residues. CDR3 sequence: CASSLQGGNEKLFF. CDR3 nucleotides: TGTGCCAGCAGCTTACAGGGGGGTAATGAAAAACTGTTTTTT. Filled out from reference TRBV7-2 and TRBJ1-4, the complete variable domain reads GAGVSQSPSNKVTEKGKDVELRCDPISGHTALYWYRQSLGQGLEFLIYFQGNSAPDKSGLPSDRFSAERTGGSVSTLTIQRTQQEDSAVYLCASSLQGGNEKLFFGSGTQLSVL.

This chain links TRBV4-1 with TRBJ1-2; no definite D call. CDR1 is MGHRA, CDR2 YSYEKL, per germline. V shed 1 base and J shed 8 bases, with 14 bases lying between them. This CDR3 contains 14 residues. CDR3 coding DNA: TGCGCCAGCAGCCAAGCCCAGGCACACTGGGGCTACACCTTC. Translated: CASSQAQAHWGYTF.

The chain uses TRBV4-3 and TRBJ2-3; maybe TRBD2 (6 bases). The CDR3 sequence is 15 residues long. The V end lost 4 bases, the J end lost 2 bases, and 13 bases lay between the germline ends. Germline V gives CDR1 LGHNA, CDR2 YSLEER. CDR3 bases: TGCGCCAGCAGCCGTCGCGGGGCACCCACAGATACGCAGTATTTT. It translates to CASSRRGAPTDTQYF.

This chain connects TRBV27 to TRBJ1-1, with TRBD1 matching over 8 bases. This CDR3 is built from 15 residues. Germline V gives CDR1 MNHEY, CDR2 SMNVEV (reference sequence). Trimming at V came to 5 bases and at J to 2 bases, leaving 7 bases not matched to a gene. CDR3 in amino acids: CASSPRPGGNTEAFF. CDR3 nucleotides: TGTGCCAGCAGTCCCCGCCCAGGGGGCAACACTGAAGCTTTCTTT.

In nucleotides, the CDR3 is TGTGCCAGCAGCCTCACTCAAAGGGGTCAGCCCCAGCATTTT. It codes for CASSLTQRGQPQHF. The chain carries TRBV6-2 or TRBV6-3 and TRBJ1-5; D is perhaps TRBD1 (5 bases). Per germline, CDR1 MNHEY and CDR2 SVGEGT. Trimming shortened V by 6 bases and J by 6 bases, and 15 bases separated the two germline ends. The CDR3 extends over 14 amino acids.

The rearrangement uses TRBV27 and TRBJ1-1; possibly TRBD1 for D (6 bases). CDR3 length: 15 residues. The V and J ends lost 6 bases and 1 base respectively, with 15 bases between them. Germline CDR1 and CDR2: MNHEY and SMNVEV (reference sequence). The CDR3 nucleotides read TGTGCCAGCAGGGGGGCCGCTAGGGCGAACACTGAAGCTTTCTTT. Amino acids: CASRGAARANTEAFF.

The chain has TRBV7-9 and TRBJ1-5; a possible D gene is TRBD1 (5 bases). The V and J ends lost 2 bases and 1 base respectively, with 21 bases between them. Germline V gives CDR1 SEHNR, CDR2 FQNEAQ (reference sequence). The CDR3 contains 19 residues. DNA of the CDR3: TGTGCCAGCAGCTTAACGACAGACTCATTTATATTCAGCAATCAGCCCCAGCATTTT. It is translated as CASSLTTDSFIFSNQPQHF. The complete variable domain, with remaining parts taken from reference TRBV7-9 and TRBJ1-5, reads DTGVSQNPRHKITKRGQNVTFRCDPISEHNRLYWYRQTLGQGPEFLTYFQNEAQLEKSRLLSDRFSAERPKGSFSTLEIQRTEQGDSAMYLCASSLTTDSFIFSNQPQHFGDGTRLSIL.

This chain links TRBV20-1 with TRBJ2-7; 7 bases agree with TRBD1. The V gene end was trimmed by 5 bases and the J gene end by 2 bases; junction bases not matched to a gene: 12. CDR1 and CDR2 (germline): DFQATT, SNEGSKA (reference sequence). The length of the CDR3 is 15 residues. The DNA of the CDR3 is TGCAGTGCTTCAACACTACAGGGGAAAACCTACGAGCAGTACTTC. Translating gives CSASTLQGKTYEQYF.

This sequence joins TRBV23-1 and TRBJ1-1; D gene uncertain. TRBV23-1 is an ORF, and what it does is uncertain. Trimming shortened V by 0 bases and J by 1 base, and 6 bases separated the two germline ends. This CDR3 is built from 14 residues. In DNA, the CDR3 is TGCGCCAGCAGTCAATCGGCAGCGAACACTGAAGCTTTCTTT. It yields the protein CASSQSAANTEAFF.

V and J are TRBV2 and TRBJ1-2, with TRBD1 as a possible D gene (5 bases). V lost 6 bases and J lost 8, with 13 bases in between. The germline V gene encodes CDR1 SNHLY and CDR2 FYNNEI. The CDR3 is made up of 12 amino acids. CDR3 loop: CASRGDGSGYTF. Here the CDR3 DNA reads TGTGCCAGCAGGGGGGACGGTTCGGGCTACACCTTC. The whole variable domain, remainder taken from reference TRBV2 and TRBJ1-2, is EPEVTQTPSHQVTQMGQEVILRCVPISNHLYFYWYRQILGQKVEFLVSFYNNEISEKSEIFDDQFSVERPDGSNFTLKIRSTKLEDSAMYFCASRGDGSGYTFGSGTRLTVV.

The V and J genes are TRBV7-9 and TRBJ1-4; D not resolved. CDR1 is SEHNR, CDR2 FQNEAQ, per germline (reference sequence). The CDR3 sequence is 13 residues long. Trimming took off 4 bases at V and 8 bases at J, with 11 bases between the two ends. In nucleotides, the CDR3 is TGTGCCAGCAGCTGGTCTACGGTCGAAAAACTGTTTTTT. This translates into CASSWSTVEKLFF.

The chain recombines TRBV28 with TRBJ1-5; perhaps TRBD1 as D (6 bases). CDR3 size: 15 residues. Deletions cut 4 bases from V and 7 bases from J, with 17 bases between. The V gene's germline CDR1 is MDHEN and CDR2 SYDVKM. CDR3 sequence reads: CASSSSQGPGQPQHF. The CDR3 bases are TGTGCCAGCAGTTCTTCTCAGGGGCCCGGACAGCCCCAGCATTTT.

In this sample, this clonotype turned up once. The chain uses TRBV11-2 and TRBJ1-1, with unresolved D. The CDR3 extends over 13 amino acids. Trimming removed 8 bases at V and 1 base at J, with 11 bases between. Per the germline V gene, CDR1 is SGHAT and CDR2 is FQNNGV. This chain's CDR3 is CASSAGKNTEAFF. The CDR3 bases are TGTGCCAGCTCGGCCGGGAAGAACACTGAAGCTTTCTTT.

This chain joins TRBV12-3 or TRBV12-4 and TRBJ1-1; TRBD1 matches 8 bases. This CDR3 is built from 14 residues. The ends lost 4 bases at V and 4 bases at J; junction bases unmatched: 5. CDR3 in DNA: TGTGCCAGCAGTTCAAATCAGGGGGCCACTGAAGCTTTCTTT. Its translation: CASSSNQGATEAFF.

The chain joins TRBV28 to TRBJ1-5; 7 nucleotides match TRBD1. Looked up from germline, CDR1 is MDHEN and CDR2 is SYDVKM. Trimming removed 3 bases from V and 6 bases from J; junction bases left unmatched: 8. This CDR3 is built from 15 residues. The CDR3 sequence: CASSLPTGDLQPQHF. The CDR3 DNA follows: TGTGCCAGCAGTTTGCCAACAGGGGACCTTCAGCCCCAGCATTTT.

The J gene is TRBJ2-2, the V gene TRBV30; D remains ambiguous. Germline V lookup: CDR1 GTSNPN, CDR2 SVGIG (reference sequence). Deletions cut 5 bases from V and 0 bases from J, with 10 bases between. The CDR3 spans 14 residues. CDR3 in amino acids: CAWEHGANTGELFF. The DNA of the CDR3 is TGTGCCTGGGAGCACGGAGCGAACACCGGGGAGCTGTTTTTT.

The chain recombines TRBV29-1 with TRBJ2-7, with D perhaps TRBD1 (5 bases). Per the germline V gene, CDR1 is SQVTM and CDR2 is ANQGSEA. The CDR3 is 15 residues long. V lost 0 bases and J lost 4, with 16 bases in between. The DNA of the CDR3 is TGCAGCGTTGAAGATGGGGCAGGAGCCCGATACGAGCAGTACTTC. Encoded protein: CSVEDGAGARYEQYF.

This sequence joins TRBV6-6 and TRBJ1-5, with D unclear. Germline values: CDR1 MNHNY, CDR2 SVGAGI (reference sequence). The CDR3 has 12 amino acids. V was trimmed by 4 bases and J by 13 bases, leaving 14 bases between them. The CDR3 region has the DNA TGTGCCAGCAGTTCTAATTTTGGCCAGCAGCATTTT. It codes for CASSSNFGQQHF.

This chain joins TRBV5-1 and TRBJ2-5; TRBD1 matches at 8 bases. Per the germline V gene, CDR1 is SGHRS and CDR2 is YFSETQ. Germline trimming cut 4 bases from V and 5 bases from J; bases unmatched to any gene: 4. This CDR3 is 13 amino acids long. The CDR3 DNA sequence: TGCGCCAGCAGCGCAGGGGGCGCGGAGACCCAGTACTTC. This encodes CASSAGGAETQYF. Supplemented by reference TRBV5-1 and TRBJ2-5, the full variable domain reads KAGVTQTPRYLIKTRGQQVTLSCSPISGHRSVSWYQQTPGQGLQFLFEYFSETQRNKGNFPGRFSGRQFSNSRSEMNVSTLELGDSALYLCASSAGGAETQYFGPGTRLLVL.

The V and J genes are TRBV6-2 or TRBV6-3 and TRBJ2-1, with 14 bases identical to TRBD2. V dropped 2 bases and J dropped 7; count of bases not matched to a gene: 7. This CDR3 has 17 residues. The V gene's germline CDR1 is MNHEY and CDR2 SVGEGT. The CDR3 sequence is CASSYPRLAGGENEQFF. The CDR3 DNA reads as TGTGCCAGCAGTTACCCGCGACTAGCGGGAGGGGAAAATGAGCAGTTCTTC.

The chain links TRBV4-1 to TRBJ1-5; 7 bases line up with TRBD1. After removal of 1 base from V and 1 base from J, the junction contained 7 bases not matched to a gene. Germline CDR1 is MGHRA and CDR2 is YSYEKL. The CDR3 has 17 amino acids. CDR3 nucleotides: TGCGCCAGCAGCCAAGGACAGGGAGGGTGGAGCAATCAGCCCCAGCATTTT. Translation: CASSQGQGGWSNQPQHF.

The rearrangement joins TRBV5-1 to TRBJ2-2, with 7 bases aligning to TRBD1. This CDR3 has 15 amino acids. The V segment lost 4 bases and the J segment 2 bases; nucleotides outside the gene matches: 5. CDR1 and CDR2 (germline): SGHRS, YFSETQ. As DNA, the CDR3 is TGCGCCAGCAGCACAGGACAGGAAAACACCGGGGAGCTGTTTTTT. Translated: CASSTGQENTGELFF.

This chain connects TRBV29-1 to TRBJ2-3; 11 positions match TRBD2. The germline CDR1 and CDR2 sequences are SQVTM and ANQGSEA. Trimming at V came to 8 bases and at J to 3 bases, leaving 7 bases not matched to a gene. This CDR3 contains 14 residues. Here the CDR3 reads CSSTGTSGTDTQYF. In DNA form, the CDR3 reads TGCAGCTCAACCGGGACTAGCGGAACAGATACGCAGTATTTT.

The gene calls are TRBV7-2 and TRBJ2-7; D gene ambiguous. V was pared by 3 bases and J by 6 bases, with 12 bases between. Germline values: CDR1 SGHTA, CDR2 FQGNSA. The CDR3 spans 13 residues. CDR3 sequence (DNA): TGTGCCAGCAGCTTTAAGAGACTGGGCGAGCAGTACTTC. It specifies CASSFKRLGEQYF.